The rows below give T cell receptor beta chains drawn from one sample of a study of blood T cells in healthy people across ages. Via MiXCR, TCRdb re-called the 5' RACE reads, giving one row per CDR3 protein. The sample records about 1.7 million distinct CDR3 sequences, 28% being singletons. The sequenced sample was blood. All receptors come from a woman aged 25 to 45 in good health. Both conserved end residues are part of each CDR3. The D gene is left open where the match is weak. Some rows have no size entry. The others give once, few or many, or a class for an expanded clone.

clone_size | d_call | j_call | v_call | cdr3_nt | cdr3_aa
. | . | TRBJ2-7 | TRBV11-2 | TGTGCCAGCAGCCCCCGTGGCCGAAGGGCCTACGAGCAGTACTTC | CASSPRGRRAYEQYF
many | TRBD2 | TRBJ2-3 | TRBV6-1 | TGTGCCAGCAGTGACCCCGGGACTAGCGGTACAGATACGCAGTATTTT | CASSDPGTSGTDTQYF
few | TRBD2 | TRBJ2-1 | TRBV3-1 | TGTGCCAGCAGCCCAGCCCCTAGCGGGAGTTCCTACAATGAGCAGTTCTTC | CASSPAPSGSSYNEQFF
. | TRBD2 | TRBJ2-1 | TRBV7-2 | TGTGCCAGCAGGCCCGGCGGGGGGGCTCGTGGCAATGAGCAGTTCTTC | CASRPGGGARGNEQFF
many | TRBD1 | TRBJ2-7 | TRBV10-3 | TGTGCCATCAGTGAGGGACAGGGTGAGCAGTACTTC | CAISEGQGEQYF
few | . | TRBJ2-3 | TRBV7-6 | TGTGCCAGCAGCTTAGGCACAGTCGTCAGGGATACGCAGTATTTT | CASSLGTVVRDTQYF
. | . | TRBJ1-4 | TRBV5-6 | TGTGCCAGCAGCTTGGGTGACAGCGGGAATGGAAAACTGTTTTTT | CASSLGDSGNGKLFF
many | . | TRBJ2-6 | TRBV29-1 | TGCAGCGCCGAGACCTTCTCTGGGGCCAACGTCCTGACTTTC | CSAETFSGANVLTF
few | . | TRBJ2-5 | TRBV25-1 | TGTGCCAGCAGTGAAAAGACAGTCCCCGAAGAGACCCAGTACTTC | CASSEKTVPEETQYF
many | TRBD2 | TRBJ2-3 | TRBV7-2 | TGTGCCAGCAGGAGGGCGGGACTAGCGGTCACAGATACGCAGTATTTT | CASRRAGLAVTDTQYF
many | TRBD1 | TRBJ1-6 | TRBV7-3 | TGTGCCAGCAGCTTAGCCGGACAGGGGGTTAATTCACCCCTCCACTTT | CASSLAGQGVNSPLHF